Listed here are 7 T cell receptor beta chains from one sample, sequenced in a study of molecular identifiers for immune sequencing clone quantification. TCRdb itself ran the PCR reads through MiXCR, one entry per CDR3 protein. This sample has roughly 97,000 distinct CDR3 sequences, with roughly 26% found just once. Input material: naive CD8+ T cells from blood, with Jurkat cell RNA spiked in. Indicated subset: FACS-sorted CD8+CD4-CCR7+CD45RA+ naive T cells. These receptors came from a human donor in good health. Some libraries in this study had Jurkat cell RNA spiked in.

V is TRBV12-3 or TRBV12-4 and J is TRBJ2-1, with D hard to call. The CDR3 runs 12 residues. V lost 2 bases, J lost 6 bases, and 5 bases lay in between. CDR3 amino acids: CASSLWGNEQFF. In DNA form, the CDR3 reads TGTGCCAGCAGTTTATGGGGCAATGAGCAGTTCTTC.

This clonotype was observed many times. The chain joins TRBV27 to TRBJ2-1, with D possibly matching TRBD2 (5 bases). Germline V CDR1 and CDR2: MNHEY, SMNVEV (reference sequence). Trimming stripped 7 bases from V and 2 bases from J, with 15 bases between. This CDR3 spans 15 amino acids. CDR3 in DNA: TGTGCCAGCATCCACCGGGCCGGGACCTACAATGAGCAGTTCTTC. Translating gives CASIHRAGTYNEQFF.

The sample holds many counts of this clonotype. At one boundary the junction diverges from the germline segment, which might be a read error. V and J are TRBV7-3 and TRBJ1-1; 9 positions match TRBD1. The CDR3 runs 14 residues. Germline-derived CDR1 and CDR2 are SGHTA and FQGTGA. CDR3 amino acids: CASSLTGGGTEAFF. CDR3 bases: TGTGCCAGCAGTTTAACAGGGGGCGGCACTGAAGCTTTCTTT.

Notes on this clonotype: A much larger clone lies a single base off, so this may be a read error. The chain is built from TRBV4-3 and TRBJ2-3, with D possibly TRBD2 on 6 matching bases. Germline-derived CDR1 and CDR2 are LGHNA and YSLEER. The CDR3 totals 16 residues. CDR3 sequence: CASSQDRWEAMDTQDF. As DNA, the CDR3 is TGCGCCAGCAGCCAAGATCGGTGGGAGGCGATGGATACGCAGGATTTT.

The chain uses TRBV11-3 and TRBJ2-5; TRBD1 agrees at 7 bases. The length of the CDR3 is 13 residues. Per germline, CDR1 SGHNT and CDR2 YENEEA. V trimming: 5 bases; J trimming: 5 bases; junction bases outside the gene matches: 5. In DNA, the CDR3 is TGTGCCAGCAGCCCAGGGGGTCGCGAGACCCAGTACTTC. It specifies CASSPGGRETQYF.

There are many counts of this clonotype. The chain recombines TRBV6-5 with TRBJ2-5; maybe TRBD2 (6 bases). The length of the CDR3 is 13 residues. Trimming cost V 0 bases and J 14 bases, with 16 bases left between them. The V gene's germline CDR1 is MNHEY and CDR2 SVGAGI. CDR3 residues: CASSYSSGDLLYF. In nucleotides, the CDR3 is TGTGCCAGCAGTTACTCCAGTGGGGACTTACTATACTTC.

Concerning this clonotype: A much larger clone lies a single base off, so this may be a read error. Without the conserved terminal phenylalanine or tryptophan, this CDR3 likely stems from a read error. Because the CDR3's place on the DNA is in doubt, the DNA is left out and the CDR3 is given as listed by TCRdb. The V gene is TRBV21-1, the J gene TRBJ2-5; TRBD1, the D gene given by the table, was not confirmed from the DNA. TRBV21-1 is flagged as a pseudogene. The CDR3 has 13 amino acids, counting both end residues. The CDR3 sequence is CASVLGAGETQYS.